The 5 T cell receptor beta chains reported below all come from one sample, sequenced in a study of T cell repertoires in cytomegalovirus infection. TCRdb called the reads again in MiXCR, with one record for every CDR3 protein. The sample has 250,000 to 300,000 distinct CDR3 sequences, around 13% seen once. The sequenced material came from PBMCs. The receptor source for this set is a human donor in good health (CMV status not recorded). Some clones in this sample may be carry-over from other donors' samples.

This clonotype was recorded a few times. The chain carries TRBV5-4 and TRBJ2-7, with 8 bases that match TRBD2. With 0 bases clipped from V and 2 bases from J, the junction kept 1 base outside the gene matches. CDR1 and CDR2 from the germline V gene are SGHNT and YYREEE (reference sequence). The CDR3 is 14 amino acids. Here the CDR3 reads CASSLELAAYEQYF. The CDR3 DNA sequence: TGTGCCAGCAGCTTGGAACTAGCGGCCTACGAGCAGTACTTC.

The rearrangement links TRBV29-1 to TRBJ2-3, with 8 bases aligning to TRBD1. CDR1 is SQVTM, CDR2 ANQGSEA, per germline. The CDR3 covers 15 residues. V shed 6 bases and J 5 bases; nucleotides not matched to a gene: 13. The CDR3 DNA reads as TGCAGCGTCGAGGGCGCAGGGGGCATCCGAGATACGCAGTATTTT. It specifies CSVEGAGGIRDTQYF.

This clonotype has ten or more counts. This chain joins TRBV20-1 and TRBJ1-1; unclear D gene. V was clipped by 2 bases and J by 4 bases, with 11 bases between them. The CDR3 is made up of 13 amino acids. Germline values: CDR1 DFQATT, CDR2 SNEGSKA (reference sequence). The DNA of the CDR3 is TGCAGTGCTAGATTTGGGCTTGGCACTGAAGCTTTCTTT. It codes for CSARFGLGTEAFF.

This clonotype appeared many times. This rearrangement joins TRBV7-9 to TRBJ2-3; 7 nucleotides line up with TRBD2. The CDR3 contains 16 residues. J lost 5 bases, V lost 4 bases, and 12 bases had no gene match. The germline CDR1 and CDR2 sequences are SEHNR and FQNEAQ (reference sequence). This CDR3 is CASSSTHERGLDTQYF. CDR3 nucleotide sequence: TGTGCCAGCAGCTCCACCCACGAGCGGGGTCTAGATACGCAGTATTTT.

This clonotype was recorded at least ten times. V gene TRBV7-2 combines with J gene TRBJ2-5, with D tentatively TRBD1 or TRBD2 (5 bases each). The CDR3 covers 15 residues. Germline V lookup: CDR1 SGHTA, CDR2 FQGNSA. Trimming took off 4 bases at V and 2 bases at J, with 14 bases between the two ends. CDR3 sequence: CASSSQGPPQETQYF. Written as DNA, the CDR3 is TGTGCCAGCAGCTCTCAGGGACCTCCTCAAGAGACCCAGTACTTC. Supplemented by reference TRBV7-2 and TRBJ2-5, the full variable domain reads GAGVSQSPSNKVTEKGKDVELRCDPISGHTALYWYRQSLGQGLEFLIYFQGNSAPDKSGLPSDRFSAERTGGSVSTLTIQRTQQEDSAVYLCASSSQGPPQETQYFGPGTRLLVL.